This T cell receptor beta chain appears in the sequencing data of a study of blood T cell repertoires in COVID-19. The CDR3 is 14 amino acids. After removal of 2 bases from V and 6 bases from J, the junction contained 7 bases not matched to a gene. Germline CDR1 reads SGHRS; CDR2 reads YFSETQ. Across fewer than 25 US areas, participants ranged in age from about 18 to 100 years. Cohort 3 donors counted as recovered after two negative PCRs, clearance, or resolved symptoms. The authors' processing: Reference gene primer amplification gave estimated nucleated cell counts. Method: immunoSEQ multiplex PCR; TCRdb's copy keeps in-frame clones and lacks some. V and J calls and clone size are copied from that table; D and trimming were computed from the DNA. The sample consists of about 300,000 clones, 80% to 90% of them appearing once.

The TCR sequence derives from a man younger than 45 who had recovered from COVID-19. The chain joins TRBV5-1 to TRBJ1-1, with TRBD1 matching 7 bases. Sequenced material: PBMCs or T cells enriched from blood (not recorded which). CDR3 region: CASSFDRVRAEAFF. CDR3 DNA: TGCGCCAGCAGCTTCGACAGGGTGCGGGCTGAAGCTTTCTTT.